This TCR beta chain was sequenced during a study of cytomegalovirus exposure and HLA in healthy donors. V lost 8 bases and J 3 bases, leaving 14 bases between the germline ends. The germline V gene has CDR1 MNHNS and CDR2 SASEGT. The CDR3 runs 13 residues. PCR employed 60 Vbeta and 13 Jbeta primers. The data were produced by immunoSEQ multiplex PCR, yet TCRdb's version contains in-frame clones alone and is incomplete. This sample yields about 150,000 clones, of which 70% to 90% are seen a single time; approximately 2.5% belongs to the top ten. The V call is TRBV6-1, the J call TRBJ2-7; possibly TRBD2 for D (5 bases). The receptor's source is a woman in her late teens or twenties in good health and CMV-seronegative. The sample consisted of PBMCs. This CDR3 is CASVVGMGYEQYF. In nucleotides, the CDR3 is TGTGCCAGCGTAGTCGGGATGGGCTACGAGCAGTACTTC.